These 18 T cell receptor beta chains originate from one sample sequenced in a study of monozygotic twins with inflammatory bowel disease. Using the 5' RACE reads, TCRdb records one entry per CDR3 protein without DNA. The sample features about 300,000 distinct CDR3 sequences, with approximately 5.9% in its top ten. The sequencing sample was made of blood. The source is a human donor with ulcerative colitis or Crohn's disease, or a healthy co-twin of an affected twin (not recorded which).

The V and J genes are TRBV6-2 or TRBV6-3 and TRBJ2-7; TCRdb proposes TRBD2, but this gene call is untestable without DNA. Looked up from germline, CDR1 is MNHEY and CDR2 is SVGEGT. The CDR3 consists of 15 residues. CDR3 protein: CASSPLAGRNYEQYF.

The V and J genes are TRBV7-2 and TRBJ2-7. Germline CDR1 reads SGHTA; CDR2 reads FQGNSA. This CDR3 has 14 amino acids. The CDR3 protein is CASSLVGIAYEQYF.

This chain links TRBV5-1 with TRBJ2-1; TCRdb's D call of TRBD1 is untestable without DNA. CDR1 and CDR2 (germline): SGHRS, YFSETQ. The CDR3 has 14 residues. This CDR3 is CASSLGQPLNEQFF.

The CDR3 is CASSENSAYEQYF. This rearrangement joins TRBV10-1 to TRBJ2-7. The CDR3 is 13 residues long. CDR1 is WNHNN, CDR2 SYGVQD, per germline (reference sequence).

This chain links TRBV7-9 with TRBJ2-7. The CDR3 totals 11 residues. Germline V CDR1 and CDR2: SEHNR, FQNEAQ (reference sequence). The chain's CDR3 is CASSTGIEQYF.

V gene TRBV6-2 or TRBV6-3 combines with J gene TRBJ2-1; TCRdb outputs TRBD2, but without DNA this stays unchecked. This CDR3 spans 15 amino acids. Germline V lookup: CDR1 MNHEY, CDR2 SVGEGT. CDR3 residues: CASSYLGPTGGEQFF.

CDR3 sequence reads: CASSLQQGSYEQYF. This rearrangement joins TRBV5-1 to TRBJ2-7; the TCRdb call, TRBD1, lacks DNA for checking. The CDR3 spans 14 residues. Per germline, CDR1 SGHRS and CDR2 YFSETQ.

The CDR3 is CASKRQGASLLSGYTF. The rearrangement uses TRBV27 and TRBJ1-2; TCRdb's D gene call, TRBD1, goes unchecked for lack of DNA. Germline CDR1 is MNHEY and CDR2 is SMNVEV (reference sequence). CDR3 length equals 16 residues.

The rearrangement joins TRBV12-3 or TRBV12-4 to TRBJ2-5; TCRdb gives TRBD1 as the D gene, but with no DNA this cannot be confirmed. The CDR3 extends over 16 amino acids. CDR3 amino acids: CASATGTGLVRETQYF.

CDR3 protein: CASSLGGAGRTDTQYF. V usage is TRBV13 and J usage is TRBJ2-3; TCRdb's D call of TRBD2 is untestable without DNA. CDR1 is PRHDT and CDR2 is FYEKMQ in the germline V gene (reference sequence). The CDR3 runs to 16 residues.

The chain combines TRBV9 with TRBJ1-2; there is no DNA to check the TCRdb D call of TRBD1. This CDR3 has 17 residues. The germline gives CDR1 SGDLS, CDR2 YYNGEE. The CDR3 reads CASSVAPGERSDYGYTF.

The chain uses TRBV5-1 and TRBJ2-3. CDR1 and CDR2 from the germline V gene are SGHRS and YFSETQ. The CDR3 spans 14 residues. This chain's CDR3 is CASSGDHGTDTQYF. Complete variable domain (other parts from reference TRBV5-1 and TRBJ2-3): KAGVTQTPRYLIKTRGQQVTLSCSPISGHRSVSWYQQTPGQGLQFLFEYFSETQRNKGNFPGRFSGRQFSNSRSEMNVSTLELGDSALYLCASSGDHGTDTQYFGPGTRLTVL.

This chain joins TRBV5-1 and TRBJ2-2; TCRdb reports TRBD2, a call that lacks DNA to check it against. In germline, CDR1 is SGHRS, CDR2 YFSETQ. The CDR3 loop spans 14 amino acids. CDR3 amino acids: CATGGLVSTGELFF.

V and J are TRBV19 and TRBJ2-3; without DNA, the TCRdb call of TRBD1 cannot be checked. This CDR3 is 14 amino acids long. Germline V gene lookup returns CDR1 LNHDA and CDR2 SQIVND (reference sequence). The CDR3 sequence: CASRNWGSADTQYF.

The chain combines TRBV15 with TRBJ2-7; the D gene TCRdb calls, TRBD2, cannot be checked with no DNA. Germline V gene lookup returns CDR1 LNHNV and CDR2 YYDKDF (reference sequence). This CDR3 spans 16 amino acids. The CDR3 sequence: CATSSSSGGPPYEQYF. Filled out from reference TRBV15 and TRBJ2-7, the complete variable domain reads DAMVIQNPRYQVTQFGKPVTLSCSQTLNHNVMYWYQQKSSQAPKLLFHYYDKDFNNEADTPDNFQSRRPNTSFCFLDIRSPGLGDTAMYLCATSSSSGGPPYEQYFGPGTRLTVT.

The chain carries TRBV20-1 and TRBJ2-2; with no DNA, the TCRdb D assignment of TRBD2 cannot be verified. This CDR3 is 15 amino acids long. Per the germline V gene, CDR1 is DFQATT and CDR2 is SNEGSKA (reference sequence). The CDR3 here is CSANSGERATGELFF.

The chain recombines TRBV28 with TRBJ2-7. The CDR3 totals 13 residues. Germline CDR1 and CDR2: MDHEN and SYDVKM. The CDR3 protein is CASSRQPLYEQYF.

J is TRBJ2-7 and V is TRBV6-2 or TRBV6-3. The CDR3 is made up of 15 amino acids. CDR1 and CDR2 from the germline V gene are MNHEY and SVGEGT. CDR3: CASSYSRGVWYEQYF.